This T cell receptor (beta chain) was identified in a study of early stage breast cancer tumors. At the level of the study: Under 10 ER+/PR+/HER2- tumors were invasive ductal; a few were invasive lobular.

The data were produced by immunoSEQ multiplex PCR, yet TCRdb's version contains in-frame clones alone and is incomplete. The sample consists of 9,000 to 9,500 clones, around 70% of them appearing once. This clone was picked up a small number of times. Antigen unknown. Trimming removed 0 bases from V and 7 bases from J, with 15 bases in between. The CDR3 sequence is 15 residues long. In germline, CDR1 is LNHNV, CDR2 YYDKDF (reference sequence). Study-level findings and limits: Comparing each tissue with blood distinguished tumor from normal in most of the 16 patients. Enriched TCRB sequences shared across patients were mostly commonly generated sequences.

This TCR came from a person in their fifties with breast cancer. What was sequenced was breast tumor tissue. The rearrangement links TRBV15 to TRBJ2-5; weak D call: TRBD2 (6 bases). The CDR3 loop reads CATSRDRGSGRTQYF. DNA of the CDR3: TGTGCCACCAGCAGAGATCGAGGTAGCGGAAGGACCCAGTACTTC.